Sequencing of this T cell receptor beta chain was carried out in a study of regulatory T cells in long-lasting Graves disease. Time point described: newly diagnosed GD, antithyroid drugs for less than 3 months. PBMC-extracted RNA yielded the TCR library. The EDTA tubes were filled with around 9.1 milliliters of drawn peripheral blood. Construction of TCR beta libraries relied on iRepertoire HTBI primers and on Arm-PCR targeting CDR3 regions. MiXCR, run by TCRdb on the multiplex PCR reads, gives a single entry per CDR3 protein. Among about 420,000 distinct CDR3 sequences listed, roughly 15% were seen once. This CDR3 has 12 amino acids. V dropped 3 bases and J dropped 7 bases, with 7 bases sitting between them. CDR1 is LNHDA and CDR2 is SQIVND in the germline V gene (reference sequence). These same data were also listed under a study on T cells in Graves' hyperthyroidism and ophthalmopathy.

The chain joins TRBV19 to TRBJ2-1; possibly TRBD1 for D (5 bases). This receptor was taken from a woman under 30 with Graves disease. The sample consisted of peripheral blood mononuclear cells (PBMCs), taken at new diagnosis, from a patient treated with antithyroid drugs. For the CDR3, the DNA is TGTGCCAGTAGTATGGGGCGTAATGAGCAGTTCTTC. Its protein is CASSMGRNEQFF.